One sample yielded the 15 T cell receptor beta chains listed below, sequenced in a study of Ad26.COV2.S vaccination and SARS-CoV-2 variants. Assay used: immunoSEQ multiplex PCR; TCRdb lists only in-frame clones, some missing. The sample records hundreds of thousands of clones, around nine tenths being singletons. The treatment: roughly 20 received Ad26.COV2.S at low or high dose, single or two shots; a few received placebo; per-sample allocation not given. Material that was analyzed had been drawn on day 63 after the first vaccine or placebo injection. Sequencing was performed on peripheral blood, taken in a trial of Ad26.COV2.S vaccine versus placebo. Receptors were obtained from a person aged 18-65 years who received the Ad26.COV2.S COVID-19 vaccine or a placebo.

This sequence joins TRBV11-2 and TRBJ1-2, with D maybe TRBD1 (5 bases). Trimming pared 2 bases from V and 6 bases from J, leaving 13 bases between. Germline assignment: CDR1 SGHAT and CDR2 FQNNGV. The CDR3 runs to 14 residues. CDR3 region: CASSLIEGADGYTF. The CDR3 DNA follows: TGTGCCAGCAGCTTAATCGAAGGGGCGGATGGCTACACCTTC. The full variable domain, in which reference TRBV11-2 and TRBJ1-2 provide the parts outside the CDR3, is EAGVAQSPRYKIIEKRQSVAFWCNPISGHATLYWYQQILGQGPKLLIQFQNNGVVDDSQLPKDRFSAERLKGVDSTLKIQPAKLEDSAVYLCASSLIEGADGYTFGSGTRLTVV.

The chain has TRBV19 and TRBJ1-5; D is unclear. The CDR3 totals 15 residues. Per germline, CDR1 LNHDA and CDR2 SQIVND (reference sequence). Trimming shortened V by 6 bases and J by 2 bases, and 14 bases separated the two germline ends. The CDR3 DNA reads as TGTGCCAGTAGGACTTTAGTTCGAGGCAATCAGCCCCAGCATTTT. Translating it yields CASRTLVRGNQPQHF.

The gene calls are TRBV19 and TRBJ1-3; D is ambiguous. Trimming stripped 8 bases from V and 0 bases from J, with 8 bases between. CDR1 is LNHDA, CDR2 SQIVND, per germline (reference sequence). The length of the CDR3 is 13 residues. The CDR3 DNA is TGTGCCAGTGGACCGAGCTCTGGAAACACCATATATTTT. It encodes CASGPSSGNTIYF.

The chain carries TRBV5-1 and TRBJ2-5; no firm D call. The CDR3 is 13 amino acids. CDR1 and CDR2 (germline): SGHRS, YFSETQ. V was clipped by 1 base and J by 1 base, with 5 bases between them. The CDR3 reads CASSLLGQETQYF. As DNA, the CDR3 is TGCGCCAGCAGCTTGTTGGGCCAAGAGACCCAGTACTTC.

CDR3 protein: CASSLKGEDYGYTF. For the CDR3, the DNA is TGCGCCAGCAGCTTGAAGGGGGAGGACTATGGCTACACCTTC. V is TRBV5-1 and J is TRBJ1-2; D possibly corresponds to TRBD1 (6 bases). Germline V CDR1 and CDR2: SGHRS, YFSETQ. This CDR3 region has 14 residues. The V gene lost 1 base and the J gene lost 3 bases, with 10 bases spanning the gap.

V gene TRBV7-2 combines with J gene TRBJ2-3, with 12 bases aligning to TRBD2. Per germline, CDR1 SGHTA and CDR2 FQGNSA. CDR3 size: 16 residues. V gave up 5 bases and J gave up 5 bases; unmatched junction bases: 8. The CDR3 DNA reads TGTGCCAGCAGCACCCTAGCGGGGGGGAGAGGAGATACGCAGTATTTT. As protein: CASSTLAGGRGDTQYF.

In DNA form, the CDR3 reads TGTGCCAGTAGTATTTCAGAGATCACTGAAGCTTTCTTT. As protein: CASSISEITEAFF. The chain employs TRBV19 and TRBJ1-1; D is unclear. Per germline, CDR1 LNHDA and CDR2 SQIVND (reference sequence). Trimming shortened V by 3 bases and J by 4 bases, and 9 bases separated the two germline ends. This CDR3 contains 13 residues.

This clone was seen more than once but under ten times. This chain's CDR3 is CASSDRPLSSYNEQFF. The DNA of the CDR3 is TGCGCCAGCAGTGACAGACCTCTGAGCTCCTACAATGAGCAGTTCTTC. This chain connects TRBV10-1 to TRBJ2-1, with D hard to call. There are 16 residues in the CDR3. Per the germline V gene, CDR1 is WNHNN and CDR2 is SYGVQD (reference sequence). Trimming took 3 bases from V and 0 from J, leaving 12 bases between them.

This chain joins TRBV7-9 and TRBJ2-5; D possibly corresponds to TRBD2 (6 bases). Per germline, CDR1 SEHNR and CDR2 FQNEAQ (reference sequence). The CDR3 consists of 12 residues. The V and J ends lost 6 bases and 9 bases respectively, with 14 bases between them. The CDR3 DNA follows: TGTGCCAGCAGTCTTCGACTAGGGTCCCAGTACTTC. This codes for CASSLRLGSQYF.

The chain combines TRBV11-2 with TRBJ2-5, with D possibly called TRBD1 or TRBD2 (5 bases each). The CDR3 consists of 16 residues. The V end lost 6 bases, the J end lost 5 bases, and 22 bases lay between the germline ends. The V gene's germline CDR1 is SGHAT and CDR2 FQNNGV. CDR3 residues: CASRRPFGAGWETQYF. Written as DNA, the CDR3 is TGTGCCAGCAGGCGACCCTTCGGGGCAGGGTGGGAGACCCAGTACTTC.

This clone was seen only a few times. The CDR3 loop is CASSSGTSSGTDTQYF. CDR3 DNA: TGCGCCAGCAGCTCGGGGACTTCCAGCGGCACAGATACGCAGTATTTT. The V call is TRBV5-1, the J call TRBJ2-3, with a possible D match to TRBD2 (6 bases). This CDR3 has 16 amino acids. Germline CDR1 SGHRS, CDR2 YFSETQ. V dropped 3 bases and J dropped 1 base, with 15 bases sitting between them. Based on the CDR3 plus reference TRBV5-1 and TRBJ2-3, the full variable domain is KAGVTQTPRYLIKTRGQQVTLSCSPISGHRSVSWYQQTPGQGLQFLFEYFSETQRNKGNFPGRFSGRQFSNSRSEMNVSTLELGDSALYLCASSSGTSSGTDTQYFGPGTRLTVL.

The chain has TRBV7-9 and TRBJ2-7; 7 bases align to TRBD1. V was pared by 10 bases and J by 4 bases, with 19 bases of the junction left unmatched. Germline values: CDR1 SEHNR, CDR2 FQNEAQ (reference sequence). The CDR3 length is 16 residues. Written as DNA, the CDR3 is TGTGCCACCCCTCCCCCCGACAGGGACAGCGGATACGAGCAGTACTTC. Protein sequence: CATPPPDRDSGYEQYF.

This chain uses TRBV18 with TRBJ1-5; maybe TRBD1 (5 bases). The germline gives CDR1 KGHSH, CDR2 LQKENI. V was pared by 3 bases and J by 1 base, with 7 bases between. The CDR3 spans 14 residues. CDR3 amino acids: CASSPRQSNQPQHF. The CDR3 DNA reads TGTGCCAGCTCACCCCGACAGAGCAATCAGCCCCAGCATTTT. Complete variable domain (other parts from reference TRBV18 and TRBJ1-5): NAGVMQNPRHLVRRRGQEARLRCSPMKGHSHVYWYRQLPEEGLKFMVYLQKENIIDESGMPKERFSAEFPKEGPSILRIQQVVRGDSAAYFCASSPRQSNQPQHFGDGTRLSIL.

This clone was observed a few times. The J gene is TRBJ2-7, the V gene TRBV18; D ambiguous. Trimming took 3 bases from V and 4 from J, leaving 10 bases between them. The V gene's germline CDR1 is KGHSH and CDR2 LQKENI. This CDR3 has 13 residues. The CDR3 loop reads CASSPSPGYEQYF. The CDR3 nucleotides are TGTGCCAGCTCACCTTCCCCTGGGTACGAGCAGTACTTC.

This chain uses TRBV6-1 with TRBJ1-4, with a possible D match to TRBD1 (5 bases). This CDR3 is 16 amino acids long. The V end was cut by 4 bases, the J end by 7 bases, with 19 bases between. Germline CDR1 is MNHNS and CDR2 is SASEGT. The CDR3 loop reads CASSAGGGGGGEKLFF. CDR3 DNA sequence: TGTGCCAGCAGTGCCGGTGGTGGGGGGGGAGGTGAAAAACTGTTTTTT.